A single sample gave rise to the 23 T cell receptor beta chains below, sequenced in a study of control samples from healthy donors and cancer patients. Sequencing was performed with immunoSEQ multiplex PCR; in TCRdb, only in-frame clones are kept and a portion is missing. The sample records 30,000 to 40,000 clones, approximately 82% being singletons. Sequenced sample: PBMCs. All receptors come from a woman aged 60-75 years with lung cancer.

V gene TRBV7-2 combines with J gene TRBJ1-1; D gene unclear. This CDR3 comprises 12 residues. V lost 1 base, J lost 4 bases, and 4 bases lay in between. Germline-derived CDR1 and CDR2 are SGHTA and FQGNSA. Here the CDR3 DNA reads TGTGCCAGCAGCTTAGGTCCCACTGAAGCTTTCTTT. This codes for CASSLGPTEAFF.

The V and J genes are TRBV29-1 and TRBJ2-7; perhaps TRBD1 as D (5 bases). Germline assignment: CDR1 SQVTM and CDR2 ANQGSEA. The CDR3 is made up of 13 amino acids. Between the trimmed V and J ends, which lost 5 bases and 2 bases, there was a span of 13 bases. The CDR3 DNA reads TGCAGCGTTAGGACAACTGGAACCTACGAGCAGTACTTC. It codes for CSVRTTGTYEQYF.

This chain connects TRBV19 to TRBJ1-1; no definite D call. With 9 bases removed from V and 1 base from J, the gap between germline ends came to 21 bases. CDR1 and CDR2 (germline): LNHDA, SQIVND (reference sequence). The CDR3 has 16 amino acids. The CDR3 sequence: CASLLMPTIPNTEAFF. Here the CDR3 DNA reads TGTGCCAGCCTATTAATGCCGACGATTCCGAACACTGAAGCTTTCTTT.

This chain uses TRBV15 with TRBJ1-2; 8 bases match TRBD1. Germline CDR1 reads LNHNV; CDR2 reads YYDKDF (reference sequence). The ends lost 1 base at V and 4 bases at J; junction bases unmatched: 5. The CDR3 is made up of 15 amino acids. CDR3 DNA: TGTGCCACCAGCAGAGGGGACAGGACGACCTATGGCTACACCTTC. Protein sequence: CATSRGDRTTYGYTF.

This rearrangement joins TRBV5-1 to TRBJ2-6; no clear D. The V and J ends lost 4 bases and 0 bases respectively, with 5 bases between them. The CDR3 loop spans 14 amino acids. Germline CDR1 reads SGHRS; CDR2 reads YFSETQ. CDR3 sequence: CASSAISGANVLTF. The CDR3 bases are TGCGCCAGCAGCGCCATCTCTGGGGCCAACGTCCTGACTTTC. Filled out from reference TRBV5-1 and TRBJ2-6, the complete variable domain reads KAGVTQTPRYLIKTRGQQVTLSCSPISGHRSVSWYQQTPGQGLQFLFEYFSETQRNKGNFPGRFSGRQFSNSRSEMNVSTLELGDSALYLCASSAISGANVLTFGAGSRLTVL.

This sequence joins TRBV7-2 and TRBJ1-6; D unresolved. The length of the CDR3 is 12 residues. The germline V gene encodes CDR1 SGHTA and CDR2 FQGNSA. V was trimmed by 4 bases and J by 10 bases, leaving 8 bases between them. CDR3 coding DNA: TGTGCCAGCAGCTCGAACCGGTCACCCCTCCACTTT. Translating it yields CASSSNRSPLHF.

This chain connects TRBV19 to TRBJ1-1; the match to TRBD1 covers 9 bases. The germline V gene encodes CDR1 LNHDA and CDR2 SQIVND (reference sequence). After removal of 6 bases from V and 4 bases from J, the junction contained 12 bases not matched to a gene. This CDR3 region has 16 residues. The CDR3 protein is CASRGGTGPSSTEAFF. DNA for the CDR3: TGTGCCAGTAGAGGTGGGACAGGGCCGTCTAGCACTGAAGCTTTCTTT.

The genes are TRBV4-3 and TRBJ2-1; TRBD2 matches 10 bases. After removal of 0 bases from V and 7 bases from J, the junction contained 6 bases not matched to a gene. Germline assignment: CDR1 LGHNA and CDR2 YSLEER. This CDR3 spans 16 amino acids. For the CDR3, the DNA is TGCGCCAGCAGCCAAGATGGGCTAGCGGGGGTTAATGAGCAGTTCTTC. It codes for CASSQDGLAGVNEQFF.

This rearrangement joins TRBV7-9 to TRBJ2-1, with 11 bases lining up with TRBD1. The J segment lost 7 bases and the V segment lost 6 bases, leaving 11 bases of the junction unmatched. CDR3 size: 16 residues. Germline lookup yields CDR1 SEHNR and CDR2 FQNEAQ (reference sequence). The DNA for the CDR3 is TGTGCCAGCAGTACCAGGGGACAGGGGGGTTTAAATGAGCAGTTCTTC. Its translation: CASSTRGQGGLNEQFF. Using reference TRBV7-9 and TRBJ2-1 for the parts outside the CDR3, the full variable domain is DTGVSQNPRHKITKRGQNVTFRCDPISEHNRLYWYRQTLGQGPEFLTYFQNEAQLEKSRLLSDRFSAERPKGSFSTLEIQRTEQGDSAMYLCASSTRGQGGLNEQFFGPGTRLTVL.

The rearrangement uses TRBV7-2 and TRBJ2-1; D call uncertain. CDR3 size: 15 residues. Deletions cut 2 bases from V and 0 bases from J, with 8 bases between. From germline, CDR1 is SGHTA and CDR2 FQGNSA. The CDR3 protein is CASSLQKSSYNEQFF. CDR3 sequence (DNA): TGTGCCAGCAGCTTACAGAAGAGCTCCTACAATGAGCAGTTCTTC.

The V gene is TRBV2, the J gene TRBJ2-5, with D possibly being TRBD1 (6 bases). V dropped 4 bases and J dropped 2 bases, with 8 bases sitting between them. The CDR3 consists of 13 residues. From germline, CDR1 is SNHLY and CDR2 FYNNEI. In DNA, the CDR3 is TGTGCCAGCAGTGGACAGGAGCAAGAGACCCAGTACTTC. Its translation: CASSGQEQETQYF.

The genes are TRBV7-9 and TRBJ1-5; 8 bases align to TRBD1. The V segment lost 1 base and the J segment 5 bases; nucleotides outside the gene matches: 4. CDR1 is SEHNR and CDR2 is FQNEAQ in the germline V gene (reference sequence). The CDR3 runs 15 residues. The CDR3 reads CASSLGRGQDQPQHF. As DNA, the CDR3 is TGTGCCAGCAGCTTAGGCCGGGGACAGGATCAGCCCCAGCATTTT. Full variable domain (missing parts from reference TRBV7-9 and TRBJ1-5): DTGVSQNPRHKITKRGQNVTFRCDPISEHNRLYWYRQTLGQGPEFLTYFQNEAQLEKSRLLSDRFSAERPKGSFSTLEIQRTEQGDSAMYLCASSLGRGQDQPQHFGDGTRLSIL.

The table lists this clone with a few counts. The CDR3 sequence: CASSSAGVQGGYEQFF. As DNA, the CDR3 is TGTGCCAGCTCATCTGCCGGGGTACAGGGAGGATATGAGCAGTTCTTC. The chain recombines TRBV18 with TRBJ2-1; D is tentatively TRBD1 or TRBD2 (6 bases each). This CDR3 is built from 16 residues. V was cut by 5 bases and J by 8 bases, with 22 bases left in between. The germline V gene encodes CDR1 KGHSH and CDR2 LQKENI.

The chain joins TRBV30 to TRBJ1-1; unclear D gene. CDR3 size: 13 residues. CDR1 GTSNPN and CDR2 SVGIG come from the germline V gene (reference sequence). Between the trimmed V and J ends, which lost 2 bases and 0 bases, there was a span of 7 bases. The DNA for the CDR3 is TGTGCCTGGAGTCGATATATGAACACTGAAGCTTTCTTT. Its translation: CAWSRYMNTEAFF.

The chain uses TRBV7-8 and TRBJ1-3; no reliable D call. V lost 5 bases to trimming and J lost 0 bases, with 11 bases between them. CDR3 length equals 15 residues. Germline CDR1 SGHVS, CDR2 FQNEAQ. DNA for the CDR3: TGTGCCAGCAGCCCCTTACTAACCTCTGGAAACACCATATATTTT. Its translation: CASSPLLTSGNTIYF.

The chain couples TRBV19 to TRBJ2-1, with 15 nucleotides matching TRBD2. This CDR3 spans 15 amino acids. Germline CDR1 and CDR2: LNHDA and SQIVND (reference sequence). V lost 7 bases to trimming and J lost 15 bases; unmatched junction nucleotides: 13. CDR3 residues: CASTPGTSGRRGRFF. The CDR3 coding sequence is TGTGCCAGTACCCCCGGGACTAGCGGGAGGAGGGGTAGGTTCTTC.

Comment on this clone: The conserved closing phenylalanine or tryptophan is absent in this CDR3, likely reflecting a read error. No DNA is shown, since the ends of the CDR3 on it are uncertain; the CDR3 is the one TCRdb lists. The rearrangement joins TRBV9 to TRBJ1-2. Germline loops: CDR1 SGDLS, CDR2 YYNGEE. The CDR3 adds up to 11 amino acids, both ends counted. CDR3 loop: CASSFTPGPRP.

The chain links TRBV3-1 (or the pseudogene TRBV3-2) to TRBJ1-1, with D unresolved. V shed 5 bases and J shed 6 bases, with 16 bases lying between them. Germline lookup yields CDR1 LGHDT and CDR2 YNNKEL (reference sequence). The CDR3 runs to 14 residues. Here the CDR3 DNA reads TGTGCCAGCAGCTCCTACTCTGAAGAACCTGAAGCTTTCTTT. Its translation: CASSSYSEEPEAFF.

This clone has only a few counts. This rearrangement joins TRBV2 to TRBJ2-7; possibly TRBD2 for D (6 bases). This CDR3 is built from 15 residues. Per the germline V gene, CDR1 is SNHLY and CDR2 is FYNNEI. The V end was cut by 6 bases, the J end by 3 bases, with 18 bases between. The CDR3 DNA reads TGTGCCAGCAGCGCCATAGGGCGGGACCACTACGAGCAGTACTTC. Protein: CASSAIGRDHYEQYF.

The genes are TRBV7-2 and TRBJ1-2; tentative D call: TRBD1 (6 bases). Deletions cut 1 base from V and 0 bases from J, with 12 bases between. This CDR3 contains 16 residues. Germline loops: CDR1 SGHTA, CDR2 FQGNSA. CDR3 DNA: TGTGCCAGCAGCTTAGGAGGGACAAAAGCTAACTATGGCTACACCTTC. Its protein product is CASSLGGTKANYGYTF.

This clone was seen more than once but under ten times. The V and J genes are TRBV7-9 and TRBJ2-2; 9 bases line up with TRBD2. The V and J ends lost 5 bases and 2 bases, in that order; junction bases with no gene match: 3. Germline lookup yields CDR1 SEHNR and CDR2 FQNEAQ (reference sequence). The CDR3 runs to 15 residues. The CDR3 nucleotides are TGTGCCAGCAGCCCGACTAGCGGCAACACCGGGGAGCTGTTTTTT. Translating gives CASSPTSGNTGELFF.

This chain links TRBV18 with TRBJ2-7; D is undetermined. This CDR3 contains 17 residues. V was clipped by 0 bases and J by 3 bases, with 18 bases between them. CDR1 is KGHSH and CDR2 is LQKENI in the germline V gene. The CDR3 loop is CASSPPVTGSRVYEQYF. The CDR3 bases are TGTGCCAGCTCACCACCCGTCACCGGGTCTCGTGTCTACGAGCAGTACTTC.

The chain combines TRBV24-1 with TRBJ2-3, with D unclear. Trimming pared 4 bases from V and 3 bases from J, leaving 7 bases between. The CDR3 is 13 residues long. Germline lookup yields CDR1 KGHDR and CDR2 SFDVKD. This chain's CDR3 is CATSDPVTDTQYF. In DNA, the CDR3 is TGTGCCACCAGTGACCCTGTGACAGATACGCAGTATTTT.